The text below deals with one TCR beta chain. The count of this clone is one. Its antigen is still unknown. No much larger clonotype is one base removed from it; base qualities were not supplied. One collaborating source in Seattle enrolled patients during active infection and followed them longitudinally through the course of disease. Whole blood was collected in K2EDTA tubes by collaborating institutions according to the institutions' own protocols. For TCRbeta analysis, collaborators shipped samples in one of three forms: frozen whole blood, isolated PBMCs, or DNA extracted from either of those sample types. The V end loses 4 bases and the J end loses 4 bases, and a stretch of 18 bases separates them. CDR1 is given as SGHAT and CDR2 as FQNNGV, both from the germline V gene. The CDR3 runs 16 residues from the cysteine to the phenylalanine. The entry retains the CDR3 DNA only, 48 bases that are in frame from base 1.

These data belong to a study of blood T cell repertoires in COVID-19 (dated by TCRdb to about 2020). Regarding the complete study: The collaborator samples originated in the United States, Italy and Spain and spanned the acute and convalescent phases of COVID-19. The prospective study material was composed of cDNA or gDNA derived from T cells, B-cell-depleted T cells, or PBMCs. Subjects who had been exposed to COVID-19, were actively infected with it, or had recovered from it provided the deeply sampled blood TCRbeta repertoires that made up the dataset. The repertoires were released in a freely available public database meant as a resource for research on the immune response to SARS-CoV-2. Samples were obtained from the ongoing ImmuneRACE study (first 160 participants) and from about 1,300 subjects provided by 6 global collaborators. Nearly every sample came with metadata listing a de-identified subject ID, COVID-19 status, age in years and sex. Where HLA class I and class II types were available, the types were taken from metadata supplied by the sample provider, not from assay-based typing.

TCRbeta CDR3 regions were amplified from genomic DNA using the immunoSEQ Assay, a bias-controlled multiplex PCR. In the original analysis: The number of nucleated cells in each sample was estimated from the amplification of reference gene primers within the assay. To quantify the absolute abundance of each unique TCRbeta CDR3 rearrangement, sequence reads were collapsed and filtered. For each sample, productive Simpson clonality was calculated as the square root of Simpson's diversity index over productive rearrangements. What TCRdb holds here is the immuneACCESS table cut down to in-frame rearrangements. Part of the clones is not present; checked against another copy, under half of the missing clones reflect an unresolved V gene, and the others are unexplained. D and trimming were read from the DNA, whereas the V and J calls and clone size are those reported in that table. For this sample the table gives roughly 60,000 clones, of which approximately 80% were detected only once. The top ten hold roughly 10% of the sample.

What the authors observed across the whole study: The amount of clinical and demographic metadata varied by source and participant and was provided uncurated.

This TCR was recovered from a young man with COVID-19, enrolled during active disease. The sequence joins TRBV11-2 to TRBJ2-3; TRBD2 might be the D gene, on 6 matching bases. The sequenced sample was peripheral blood. The DNA sequence is as follows: TGTGCCAGCAGCTCGGCGGGGACTCGGGCCCCAGATACGCAGTATTTT. It encodes CASSSAGTRAPDTQYF. With the rest looked up from the reference TRBV11-2 and TRBJ2-3 genes rather than sequenced, the full variable domain is EAGVAQSPRYKIIEKRQSVAFWCNPISGHATLYWYQQILGQGPKLLIQFQNNGVVDDSQLPKDRFSAERLKGVDSTLKIQPAKLEDSAVYLCASSSAGTRAPDTQYFGPGTRLTVL.